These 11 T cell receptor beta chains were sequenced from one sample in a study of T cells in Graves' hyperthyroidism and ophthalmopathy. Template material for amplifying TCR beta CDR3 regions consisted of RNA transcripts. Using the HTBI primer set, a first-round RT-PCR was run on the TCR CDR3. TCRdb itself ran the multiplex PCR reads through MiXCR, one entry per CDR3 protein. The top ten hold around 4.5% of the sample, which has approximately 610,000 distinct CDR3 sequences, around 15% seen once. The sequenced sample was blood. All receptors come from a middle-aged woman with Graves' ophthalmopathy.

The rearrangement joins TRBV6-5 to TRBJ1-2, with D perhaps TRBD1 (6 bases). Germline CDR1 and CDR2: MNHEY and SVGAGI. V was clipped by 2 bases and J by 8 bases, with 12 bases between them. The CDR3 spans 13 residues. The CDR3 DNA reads TGTGCCAGCAGTTACGCCGGGGGCGGGGGCTACACCTTC. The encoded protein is CASSYAGGGGYTF.

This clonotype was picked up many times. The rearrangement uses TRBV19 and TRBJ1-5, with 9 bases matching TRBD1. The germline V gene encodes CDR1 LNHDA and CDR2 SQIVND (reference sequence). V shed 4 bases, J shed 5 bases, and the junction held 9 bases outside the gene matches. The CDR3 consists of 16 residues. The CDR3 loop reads CASSTDRGFGDQPQHF. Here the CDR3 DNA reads TGTGCCAGTAGTACGGACAGGGGTTTTGGCGATCAGCCCCAGCATTTT.

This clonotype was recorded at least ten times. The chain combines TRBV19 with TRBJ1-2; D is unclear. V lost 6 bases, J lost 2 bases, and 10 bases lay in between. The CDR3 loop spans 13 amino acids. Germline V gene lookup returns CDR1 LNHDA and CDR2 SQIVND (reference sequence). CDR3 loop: CASRGIMNYGYTF. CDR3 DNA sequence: TGTGCCAGTAGGGGTATAATGAACTATGGCTACACCTTC.

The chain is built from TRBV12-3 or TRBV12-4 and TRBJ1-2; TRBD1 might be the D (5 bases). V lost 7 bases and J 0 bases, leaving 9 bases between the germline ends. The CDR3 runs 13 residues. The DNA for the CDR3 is TGTGCCAGCATCGGGGGAGCTAACTATGGCTACACCTTC. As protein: CASIGGANYGYTF.

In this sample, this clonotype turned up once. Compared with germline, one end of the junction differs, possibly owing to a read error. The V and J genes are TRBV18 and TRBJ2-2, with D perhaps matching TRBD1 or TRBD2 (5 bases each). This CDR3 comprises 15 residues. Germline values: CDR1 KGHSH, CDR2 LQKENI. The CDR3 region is CASSPGPLNTGELSF. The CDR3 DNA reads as TGTGCCAGCTCACCGGGACCGCTGAACACCGGGGAGCTGTCTTTT.

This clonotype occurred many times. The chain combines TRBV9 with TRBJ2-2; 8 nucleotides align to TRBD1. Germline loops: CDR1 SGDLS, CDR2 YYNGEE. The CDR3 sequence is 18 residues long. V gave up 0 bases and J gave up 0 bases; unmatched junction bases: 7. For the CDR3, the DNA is TGTGCCAGCAGCGTAGAAGTTTGGGACAGGACGAACACCGGGGAGCTGTTTTTT. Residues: CASSVEVWDRTNTGELFF.

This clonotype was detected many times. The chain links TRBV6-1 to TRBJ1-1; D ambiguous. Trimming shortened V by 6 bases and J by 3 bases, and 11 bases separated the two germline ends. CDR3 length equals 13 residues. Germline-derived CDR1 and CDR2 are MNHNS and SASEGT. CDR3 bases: TGTGCCAGCAGAGACGGGCCGGACACTGAAGCTTTCTTT. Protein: CASRDGPDTEAFF.

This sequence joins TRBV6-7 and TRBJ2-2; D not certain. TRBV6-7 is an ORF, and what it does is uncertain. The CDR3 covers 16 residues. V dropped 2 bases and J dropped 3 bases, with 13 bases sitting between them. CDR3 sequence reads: CASSYDPPTYTGELFF. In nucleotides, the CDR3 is TGTGCCAGCAGTTACGATCCACCTACCTACACCGGGGAGCTGTTTTTT.

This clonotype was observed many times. The CDR3 DNA is TGTGCCAGCAGCTTGACAGGACCCTACAATGAGCAGTTCTTC. The encoded protein is CASSLTGPYNEQFF. The rearrangement links TRBV7-9 to TRBJ2-1; a possible D gene is TRBD1 (6 bases). The CDR3 contains 14 residues. Trimming cost V 3 bases and J 2 bases, with 8 bases left between them. Germline V gene data show CDR1 as SEHNR and CDR2 as FQNEAQ (reference sequence).

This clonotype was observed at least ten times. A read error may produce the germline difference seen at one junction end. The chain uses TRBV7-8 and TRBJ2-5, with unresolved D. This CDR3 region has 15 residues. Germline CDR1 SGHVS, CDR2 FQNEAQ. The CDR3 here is CAGSLTVADQETQYF. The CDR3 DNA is TGTGCCGGCAGCTTAACGGTAGCAGACCAAGAGACCCAGTACTTC.

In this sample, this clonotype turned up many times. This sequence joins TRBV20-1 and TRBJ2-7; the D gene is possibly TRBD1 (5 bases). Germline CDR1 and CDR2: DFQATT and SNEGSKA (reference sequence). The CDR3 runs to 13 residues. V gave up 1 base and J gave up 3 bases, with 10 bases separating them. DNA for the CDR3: TGCAGTGCTAGAGTTGGGGCCCTCTACGAGCAGTACTTC. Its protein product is CSARVGALYEQYF.